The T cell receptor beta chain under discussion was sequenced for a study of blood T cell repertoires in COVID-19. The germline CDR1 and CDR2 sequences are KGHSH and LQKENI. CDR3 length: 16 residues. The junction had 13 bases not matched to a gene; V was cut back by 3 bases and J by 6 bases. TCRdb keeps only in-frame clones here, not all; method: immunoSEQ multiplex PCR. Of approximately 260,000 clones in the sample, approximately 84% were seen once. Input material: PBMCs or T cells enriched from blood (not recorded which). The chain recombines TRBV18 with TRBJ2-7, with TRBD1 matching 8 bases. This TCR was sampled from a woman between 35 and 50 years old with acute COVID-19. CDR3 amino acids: CASSPTLGQGPGEQYF. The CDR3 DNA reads TGTGCCAGCTCACCCACCCTAGGACAGGGCCCGGGCGAGCAGTACTTC.